This T cell receptor (beta chain) was recovered during a study of cytomegalovirus exposure and HLA in healthy donors. Study information: Earlier, 110 million or so unique TCR beta sequences were recovered from about 170 million T cells by an analysis. The early release's HLA-typed donors yielded roughly 85 million unique TCRs.

Study results and limitations: Most TCR sequences showed up rarely, but some public TCRs showed up in many donors. Sequences of the TCR beta chain were said to predict the HLA-A and HLA-B alleles of most subjects accurately.

About this clone itself: Its antigen is unknown.

Amplification used 60 Vbeta primers and 13 Jbeta primers. TCRdb's copy holds only in-frame clones and misses some; the assay was immunoSEQ multiplex PCR. The sample has some 200,000 clones; 55% to 75% are singletons. Sample: PBMCs. The sequence was obtained from a middle-aged man in good health and CMV-seropositive.

The CDR3 loop reads CASSLENTQYF. CDR3 in DNA: TGTGCCAGCAGCTTGGAGAATACGCAGTATTTT. The rearrangement uses TRBV7-6 and TRBJ2-3; D is unresolved. CDR3 length: 11 amino acids. Trimming stripped 3 bases from V and 7 bases from J, with 5 bases between. Germline V CDR1 and CDR2: SGHVS, FNYEAQ.